Listed here are 4 T cell receptor beta chains from one sample, sequenced in a study of T-cell reconstitution after alpha-beta-depleted transplantation in children. As it was prepared, the TCRbeta library received unique molecular identifiers. TCRdb re-analysed the PCR reads in MiXCR, keeping a single row per CDR3 protein. Found here are a few hundred thousand distinct CDR3 sequences, 9.7% of them singletons; the top ten hold 5% to 5.5%. The material was PBMCs from the stem cell graft donor, obtained from the stem cell graft. These receptors came from a human donor who donated a stem cell graft to a child with SCID.

This clonotype appeared many times. This rearrangement joins TRBV5-1 to TRBJ2-7; TRBD1 agrees at 7 bases. The ends lost 5 bases at V and 0 bases at J; junction bases unmatched: 5. The CDR3 sequence is 14 residues long. Germline CDR1 and CDR2: SGHRS and YFSETQ. The CDR3, as DNA: TGCGCCAGCAGTTTTTCAGGGGGCTCCTACGAGCAGTACTTC. Translation gives CASSFSGGSYEQYF.

Ten or more counts support this clonotype. The rearrangement joins TRBV11-2 to TRBJ1-1, with 11 positions matching TRBD1. CDR1 is SGHAT and CDR2 is FQNNGV in the germline V gene. This CDR3 has 15 amino acids. V was clipped by 5 bases and J by 2 bases; unmatched bases: 4. The CDR3 coding sequence is TGTGCCAGCAGCGACTGGACAGGGGGCAACACTGAAGCTTTCTTT. Protein product: CASSDWTGGNTEAFF. Combining the CDR3 with reference TRBV11-2 and TRBJ1-1 gives the whole variable domain EAGVAQSPRYKIIEKRQSVAFWCNPISGHATLYWYQQILGQGPKLLIQFQNNGVVDDSQLPKDRFSAERLKGVDSTLKIQPAKLEDSAVYLCASSDWTGGNTEAFFGQGTRLTVV.

This clonotype was seen at least ten times. The V gene is TRBV7-9, the J gene TRBJ2-2, with D hard to call. This CDR3 comprises 16 residues. Germline V gene sequence: CDR1 SEHNR, CDR2 FQNEAQ (reference sequence). Trimming shortened V by 2 bases and J by 6 bases, and 16 bases separated the two germline ends. The DNA of the CDR3 is TGTGCCAGCAGCTTATACCTCCCGCCGGACGCCGGGGAGCTGTTTTTT. Its protein is CASSLYLPPDAGELFF.

This clonotype was recorded at least ten times. The chain carries TRBV11-2 and TRBJ2-3; D is uncertain. Trimming cost V 2 bases and J 5 bases, with 5 bases left between them. The CDR3 is 12 residues long. Germline V gives CDR1 SGHAT, CDR2 FQNNGV. This CDR3 reads CASSLSGDTQYF. CDR3 DNA: TGTGCCAGCAGCTTATCAGGAGATACGCAGTATTTT.